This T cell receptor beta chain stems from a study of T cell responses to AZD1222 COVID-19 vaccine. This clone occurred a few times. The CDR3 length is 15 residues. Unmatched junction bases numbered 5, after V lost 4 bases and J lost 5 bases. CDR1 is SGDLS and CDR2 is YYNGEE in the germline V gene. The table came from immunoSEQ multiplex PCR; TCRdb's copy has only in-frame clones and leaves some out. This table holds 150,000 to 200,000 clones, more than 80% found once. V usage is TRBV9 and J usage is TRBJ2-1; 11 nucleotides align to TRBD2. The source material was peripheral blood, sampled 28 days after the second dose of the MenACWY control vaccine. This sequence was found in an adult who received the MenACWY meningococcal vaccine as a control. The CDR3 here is CASSLGLAADNEQFF. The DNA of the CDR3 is TGTGCCAGCAGCCTGGGACTAGCGGCCGACAATGAGCAGTTCTTC. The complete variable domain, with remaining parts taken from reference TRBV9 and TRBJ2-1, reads DSGVTQTPKHLITATGQRVTLRCSPRSGDLSVYWYQQSLDQGLQFLIQYYNGEERAKGNILERFSAQQFPDLHSELNLSSLELGDSALYFCASSLGLAADNEQFFGPGTRLTVL.